This TCR beta chain was observed in a study of T-cell memory formation after mild COVID-19. The 5'RACE method, run with constant-segment primers, produced TCR alpha and TCR beta cDNA libraries (carrying sample barcodes and UMIs). TCRdb re-analysed the 5' RACE reads in MiXCR, keeping a single row per CDR3 protein. This sample has hundreds of thousands of distinct CDR3 sequences, with roughly 23% found just once. This TCR was recovered from an adult woman who had mild COVID-19 (a few samples of this study predate the infection). Cell type and time point are not known. The material sequenced was PBMCs or a T cell subset sorted from them (not recorded which).

Here the CDR3 DNA reads TGTGCCAGCAGTCCCCGTGGGACAGGGGGCCGGGGCACTGAAGCTTTCTTT. Protein: CASSPRGTGGRGTEAFF. The chain employs TRBV28 and TRBJ1-1; 12 nucleotides line up with TRBD1. V was clipped by 5 bases and J by 4 bases; unmatched bases: 11. The germline CDR1 and CDR2 sequences are MDHEN and SYDVKM. The CDR3 is made up of 17 amino acids.